This record looks at one TCR beta chain sequence and its context. The antigen is unknown. CDR3 length equals 14 residues. V lost 0 bases and J lost 1, with 7 bases in between. From germline, CDR1 is LGHNA and CDR2 YSLEER. Each donor was healthy, and each was a bone marrow donor. This sample was included in a study of cytomegalovirus exposure and HLA in healthy donors. Study-level findings and limits: The study recorded 160 or so TCR beta chains that were cytomegalovirus-associated.

Both 60 Vbeta primers and 13 Jbeta primers went into the PCR. The method was immunoSEQ multiplex PCR; TCRdb's version includes in-frame clones alone and lacks a portion of them. The data show over 110,000 clones, with 82% seen just once and over 2.5% held by the top ten. Sequencing input: PBMCs. The rearrangement uses TRBV4-3 and TRBJ2-7; the D gene is possibly TRBD1 (5 bases). The sequence came from a male donor in good health and CMV-seronegative. This CDR3 is CASSQDAGSYEQYF. The CDR3 region has the DNA TGCGCCAGCAGCCAAGACGCAGGGTCCTACGAGCAGTACTTC.